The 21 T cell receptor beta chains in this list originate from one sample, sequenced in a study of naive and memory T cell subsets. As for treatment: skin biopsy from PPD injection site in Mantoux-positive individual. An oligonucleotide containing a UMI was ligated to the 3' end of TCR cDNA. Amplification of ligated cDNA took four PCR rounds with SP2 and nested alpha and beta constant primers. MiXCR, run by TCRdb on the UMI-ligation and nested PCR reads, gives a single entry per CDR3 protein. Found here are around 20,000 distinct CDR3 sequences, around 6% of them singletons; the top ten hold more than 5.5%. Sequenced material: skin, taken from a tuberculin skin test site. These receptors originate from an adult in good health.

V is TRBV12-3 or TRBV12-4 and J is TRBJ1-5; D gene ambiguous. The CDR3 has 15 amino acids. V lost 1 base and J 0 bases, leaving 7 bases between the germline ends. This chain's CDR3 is CASSLDGLSNQPQHF. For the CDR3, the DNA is TGTGCCAGCAGTTTAGATGGCCTTAGCAATCAGCCCCAGCATTTT.

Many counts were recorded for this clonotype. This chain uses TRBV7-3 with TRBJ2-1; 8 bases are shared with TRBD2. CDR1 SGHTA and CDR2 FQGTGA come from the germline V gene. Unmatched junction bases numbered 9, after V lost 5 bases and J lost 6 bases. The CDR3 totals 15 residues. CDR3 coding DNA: TGTGCCAGCAGCCTGCAATCGGGACTAGGCAATGAGCAGTTCTTC. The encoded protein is CASSLQSGLGNEQFF. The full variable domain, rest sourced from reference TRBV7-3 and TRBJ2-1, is GAGVSQTPSNKVTEKGKYVELRCDPISGHTALYWYRQSLGQGPEFLIYFQGTGAADDSGLPNDRFFAVRPEGSVSTLKIQRTERGDSAVYLCASSLQSGLGNEQFFGPGTRLTVL.

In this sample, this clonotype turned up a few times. The CDR3 here is CASSPGQGGNNSPLHF. The CDR3, as DNA: TGTGCCAGCAGCCCGGGACAGGGGGGTAATAATTCACCCCTCCACTTT. The chain carries TRBV7-9 and TRBJ1-6, with 11 bases fitting TRBD1. V trimming: 5 bases; J trimming: 5 bases; junction bases outside the gene matches: 5. Per the germline V gene, CDR1 is SEHNR and CDR2 is FQNEAQ (reference sequence). The CDR3 extends over 16 amino acids. Full variable domain (rest looked up from reference TRBV7-9 and TRBJ1-6): DTGVSQNPRHKITKRGQNVTFRCDPISEHNRLYWYRQTLGQGPEFLTYFQNEAQLEKSRLLSDRFSAERPKGSFSTLEIQRTEQGDSAMYLCASSPGQGGNNSPLHFGNGTRLTVT.

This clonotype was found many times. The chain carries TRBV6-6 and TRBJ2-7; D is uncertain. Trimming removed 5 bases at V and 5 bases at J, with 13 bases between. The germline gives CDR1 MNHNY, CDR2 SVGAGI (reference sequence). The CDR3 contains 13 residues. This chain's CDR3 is CASSPSEVDEQYF. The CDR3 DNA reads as TGTGCCAGCAGTCCTAGTGAGGTCGACGAGCAGTACTTC.

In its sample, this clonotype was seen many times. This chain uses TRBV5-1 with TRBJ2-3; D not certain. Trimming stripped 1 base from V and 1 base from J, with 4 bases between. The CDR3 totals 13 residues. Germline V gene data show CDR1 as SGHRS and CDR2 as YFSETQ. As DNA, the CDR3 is TGCGCCAGCAGCTTGAAGGGCACAGATACGCAGTATTTT. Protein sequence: CASSLKGTDTQYF.

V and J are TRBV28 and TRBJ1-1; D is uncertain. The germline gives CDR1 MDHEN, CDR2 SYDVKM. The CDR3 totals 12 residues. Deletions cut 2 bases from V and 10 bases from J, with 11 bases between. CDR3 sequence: CASSLVEDRAFF. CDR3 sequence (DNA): TGTGCCAGCAGTTTAGTAGAGGACCGAGCTTTCTTT.

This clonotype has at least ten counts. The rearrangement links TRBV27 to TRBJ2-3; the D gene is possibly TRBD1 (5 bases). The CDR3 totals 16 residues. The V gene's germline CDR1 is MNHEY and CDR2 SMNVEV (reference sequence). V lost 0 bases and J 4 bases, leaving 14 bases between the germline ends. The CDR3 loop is CASSLSPGWSADTQYF. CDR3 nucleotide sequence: TGTGCCAGCAGTTTATCTCCAGGGTGGTCCGCAGATACGCAGTATTTT.

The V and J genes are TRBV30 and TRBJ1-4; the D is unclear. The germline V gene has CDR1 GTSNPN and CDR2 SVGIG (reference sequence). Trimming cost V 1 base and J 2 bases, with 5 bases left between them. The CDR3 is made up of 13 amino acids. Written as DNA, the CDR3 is TGTGCCTGGAGTGGAGCTACTAATGAAAAACTGTTTTTT. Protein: CAWSGATNEKLFF.

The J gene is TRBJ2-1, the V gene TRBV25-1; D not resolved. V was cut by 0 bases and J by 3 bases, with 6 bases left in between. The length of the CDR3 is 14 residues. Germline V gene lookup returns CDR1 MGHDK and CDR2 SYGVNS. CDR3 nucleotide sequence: TGTGCCAGCAGTGAATATGGGGACTACAATGAGCAGTTCTTC. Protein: CASSEYGDYNEQFF.

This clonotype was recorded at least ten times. As DNA, the CDR3 is TGTGCCAGCAGCCCTCCTAGCGTTCAAGAGACCCAGTACTTC. It codes for CASSPPSVQETQYF. V usage is TRBV7-8 and J usage is TRBJ2-5; D might be TRBD2 (6 bases). V was cut by 5 bases and J by 2 bases, with 12 bases left in between. Germline-derived CDR1 and CDR2 are SGHVS and FQNEAQ. CDR3 length: 14 residues.

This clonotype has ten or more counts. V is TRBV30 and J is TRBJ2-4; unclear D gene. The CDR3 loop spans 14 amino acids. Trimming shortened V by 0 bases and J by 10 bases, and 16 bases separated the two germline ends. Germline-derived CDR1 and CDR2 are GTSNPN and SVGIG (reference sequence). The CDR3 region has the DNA TGTGCCTGGAGTGTGGGGTCAGAGCCTCGGATTCAGTACTTC. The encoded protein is CAWSVGSEPRIQYF.

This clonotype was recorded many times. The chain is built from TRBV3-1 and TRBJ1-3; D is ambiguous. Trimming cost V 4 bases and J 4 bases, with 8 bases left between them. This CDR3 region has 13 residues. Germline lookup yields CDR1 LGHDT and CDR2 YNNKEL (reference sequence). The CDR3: CASSPEIGNTIYF. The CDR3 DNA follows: TGTGCCAGCAGCCCGGAGATCGGAAACACCATATATTTT.

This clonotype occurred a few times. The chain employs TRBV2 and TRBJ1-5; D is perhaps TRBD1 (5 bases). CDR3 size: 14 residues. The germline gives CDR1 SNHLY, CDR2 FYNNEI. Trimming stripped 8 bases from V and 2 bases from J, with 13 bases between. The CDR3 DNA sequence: TGTGCCAGCGGCGGGGCCTCTGGCAATCAGCCCCAGCATTTT. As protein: CASGGASGNQPQHF.

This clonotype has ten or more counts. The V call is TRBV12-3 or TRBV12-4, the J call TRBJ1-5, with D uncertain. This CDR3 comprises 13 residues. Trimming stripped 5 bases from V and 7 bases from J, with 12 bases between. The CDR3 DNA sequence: TGTGCCAGCAGTCGCCCGCCTGTGCAGCCCCAGCATTTT. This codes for CASSRPPVQPQHF.

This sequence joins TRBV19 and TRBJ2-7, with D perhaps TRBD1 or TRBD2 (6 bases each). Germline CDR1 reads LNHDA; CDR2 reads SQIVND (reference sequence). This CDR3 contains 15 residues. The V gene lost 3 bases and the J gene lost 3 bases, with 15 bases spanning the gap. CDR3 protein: CASSISGEAFYEQYF. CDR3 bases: TGTGCCAGTAGTATCTCAGGGGAGGCCTTCTACGAGCAGTACTTC.

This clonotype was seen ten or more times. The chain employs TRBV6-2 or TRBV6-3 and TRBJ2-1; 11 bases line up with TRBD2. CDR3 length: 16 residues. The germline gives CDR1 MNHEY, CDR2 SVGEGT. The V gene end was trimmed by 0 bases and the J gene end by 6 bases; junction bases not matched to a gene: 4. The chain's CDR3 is CASSYSLAGGRNEQFF. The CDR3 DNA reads TGTGCCAGCAGTTACTCGCTAGCGGGAGGCCGCAATGAGCAGTTCTTC.

CDR3 residues: CASSVNLRDRSSRFSGYTF. The CDR3 DNA is TGTGCCAGCAGCGTAAATTTGAGAGACAGATCCTCTCGGTTTTCGGGCTACACCTTC. The rearrangement links TRBV9 to TRBJ1-2, with D perhaps TRBD1 (5 bases). This CDR3 spans 19 amino acids. The ends were cut back, 1 base at V and 8 bases at J, with 30 bases in the middle. Germline CDR1 and CDR2: SGDLS and YYNGEE.

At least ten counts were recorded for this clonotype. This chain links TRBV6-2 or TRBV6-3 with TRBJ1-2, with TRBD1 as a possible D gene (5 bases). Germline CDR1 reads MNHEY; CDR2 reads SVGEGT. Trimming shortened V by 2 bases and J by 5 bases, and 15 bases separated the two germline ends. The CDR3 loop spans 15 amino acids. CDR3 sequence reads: CASSYQIREEYGYTF. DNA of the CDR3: TGTGCCAGCAGTTACCAGATCAGGGAAGAATATGGCTACACCTTC.

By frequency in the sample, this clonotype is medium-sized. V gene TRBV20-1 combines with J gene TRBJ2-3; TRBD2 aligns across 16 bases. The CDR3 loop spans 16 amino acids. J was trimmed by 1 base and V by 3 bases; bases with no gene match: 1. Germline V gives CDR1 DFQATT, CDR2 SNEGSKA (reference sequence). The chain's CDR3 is CSARGLAGGGTDTQYF. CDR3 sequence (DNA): TGCAGTGCTAGGGGACTAGCGGGAGGGGGCACAGATACGCAGTATTTT.

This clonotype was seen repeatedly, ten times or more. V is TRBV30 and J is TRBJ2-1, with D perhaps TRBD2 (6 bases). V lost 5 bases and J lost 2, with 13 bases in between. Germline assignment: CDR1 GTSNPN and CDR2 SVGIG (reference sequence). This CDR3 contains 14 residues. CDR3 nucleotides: TGTGCCTGGTCTAGCGTATCCGCCTACAATGAGCAGTTCTTC. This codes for CAWSSVSAYNEQFF. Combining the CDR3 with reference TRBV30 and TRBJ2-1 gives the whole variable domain SQTIHQWPATLVQPVGSPLSLECTVEGTSNPNLYWYRQAAGRGLQLLFYSVGIGQISSEVPQNLSASRPQDRQFILSSKKLLLSDSGFYLCAWSSVSAYNEQFFGPGTRLTVL.

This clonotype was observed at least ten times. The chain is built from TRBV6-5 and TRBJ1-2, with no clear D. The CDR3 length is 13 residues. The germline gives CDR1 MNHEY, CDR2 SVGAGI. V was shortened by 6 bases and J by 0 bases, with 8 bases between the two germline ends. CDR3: CASRSPTNYGYTF. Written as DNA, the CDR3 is TGTGCCAGCAGATCACCTACTAACTATGGCTACACCTTC.